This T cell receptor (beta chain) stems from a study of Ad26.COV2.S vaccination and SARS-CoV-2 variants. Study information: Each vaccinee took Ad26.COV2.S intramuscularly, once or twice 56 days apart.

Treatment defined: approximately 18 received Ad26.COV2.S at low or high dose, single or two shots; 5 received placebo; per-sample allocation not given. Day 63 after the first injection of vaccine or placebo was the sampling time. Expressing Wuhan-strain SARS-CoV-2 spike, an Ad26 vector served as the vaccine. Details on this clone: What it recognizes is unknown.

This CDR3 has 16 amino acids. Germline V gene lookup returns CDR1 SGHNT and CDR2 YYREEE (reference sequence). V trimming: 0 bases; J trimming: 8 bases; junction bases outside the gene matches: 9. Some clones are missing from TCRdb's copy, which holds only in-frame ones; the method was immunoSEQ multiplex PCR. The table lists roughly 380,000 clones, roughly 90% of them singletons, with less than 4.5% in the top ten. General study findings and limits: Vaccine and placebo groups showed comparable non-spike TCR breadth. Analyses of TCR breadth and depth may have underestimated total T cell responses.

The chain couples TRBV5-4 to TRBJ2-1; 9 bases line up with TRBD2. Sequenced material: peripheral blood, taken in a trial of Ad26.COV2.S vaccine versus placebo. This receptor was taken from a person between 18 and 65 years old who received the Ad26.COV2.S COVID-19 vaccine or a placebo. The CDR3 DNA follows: TGTGCCAGCAGCTTGGCCCAGGGCGGGGGGGGCCATGAGCAGTTCTTC. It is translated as CASSLAQGGGGHEQFF. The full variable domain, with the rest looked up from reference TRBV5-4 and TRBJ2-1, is ETGVTQSPTHLIKTRGQQVTLRCSSQSGHNTVSWYQQALGQGPQFIFQYYREEENGRGNFPPRFSGLQFPNYSSELNVNALELDDSALYLCASSLAQGGGGHEQFFGPGTRLTVL.